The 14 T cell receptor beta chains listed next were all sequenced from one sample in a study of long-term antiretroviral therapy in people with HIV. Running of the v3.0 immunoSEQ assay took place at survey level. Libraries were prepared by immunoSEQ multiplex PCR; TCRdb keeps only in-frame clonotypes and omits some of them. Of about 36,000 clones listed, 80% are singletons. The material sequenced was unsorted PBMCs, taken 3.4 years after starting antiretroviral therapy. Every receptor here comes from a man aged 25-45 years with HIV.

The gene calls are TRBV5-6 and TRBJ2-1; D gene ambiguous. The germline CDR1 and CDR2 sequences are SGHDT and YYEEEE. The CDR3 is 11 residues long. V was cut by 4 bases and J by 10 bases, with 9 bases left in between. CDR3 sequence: CASSREIEQFF. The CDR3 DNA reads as TGTGCCAGCAGCAGAGAGATAGAGCAGTTCTTC.

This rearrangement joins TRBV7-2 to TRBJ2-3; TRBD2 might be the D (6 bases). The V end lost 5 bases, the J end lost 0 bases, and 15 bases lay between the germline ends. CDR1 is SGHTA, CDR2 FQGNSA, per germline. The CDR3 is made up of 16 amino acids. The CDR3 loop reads CASSRRGEGSTDTQYF. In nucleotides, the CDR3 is TGTGCCAGCAGCCGTCGCGGGGAAGGGAGCACAGATACGCAGTATTTT.

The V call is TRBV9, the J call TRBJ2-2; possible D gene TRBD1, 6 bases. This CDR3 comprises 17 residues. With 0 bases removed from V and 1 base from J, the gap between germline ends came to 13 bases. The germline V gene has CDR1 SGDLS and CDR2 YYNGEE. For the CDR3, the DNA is TGTGCCAGCAGCGTAGTGGGGGCAGGAGGGAACACCGGGGAGCTGTTTTTT. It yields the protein CASSVVGAGGNTGELFF. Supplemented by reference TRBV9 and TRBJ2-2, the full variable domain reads DSGVTQTPKHLITATGQRVTLRCSPRSGDLSVYWYQQSLDQGLQFLIQYYNGEERAKGNILERFSAQQFPDLHSELNLSSLELGDSALYFCASSVVGAGGNTGELFFGEGSRLTVL.

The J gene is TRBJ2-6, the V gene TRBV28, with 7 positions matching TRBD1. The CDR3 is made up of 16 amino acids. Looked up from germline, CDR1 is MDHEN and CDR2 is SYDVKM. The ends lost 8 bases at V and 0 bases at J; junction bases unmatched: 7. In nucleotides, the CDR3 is TGTGCCAGCCTGACAGGGTCCTACTCTGGGGCCAACGTCCTGACTTTC. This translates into CASLTGSYSGANVLTF.

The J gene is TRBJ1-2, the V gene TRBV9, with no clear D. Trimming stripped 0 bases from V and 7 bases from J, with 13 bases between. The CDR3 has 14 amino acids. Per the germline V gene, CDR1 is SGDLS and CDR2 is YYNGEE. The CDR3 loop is CASSVALQVGGYTF. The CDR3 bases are TGTGCCAGCAGCGTAGCTTTGCAGGTTGGTGGCTACACCTTC.

The CDR3 loop is CASSLIQGGQFF. In DNA form, the CDR3 reads TGTGCCAGCAGTTTGATACAGGGCGGGCAGTTCTTC. The rearrangement joins TRBV28 to TRBJ2-1, with TRBD1 as a possible D gene (6 bases). V was trimmed by 3 bases and J by 12 bases, leaving 12 bases between them. The CDR3 runs 12 residues. Germline CDR1 reads MDHEN; CDR2 reads SYDVKM.

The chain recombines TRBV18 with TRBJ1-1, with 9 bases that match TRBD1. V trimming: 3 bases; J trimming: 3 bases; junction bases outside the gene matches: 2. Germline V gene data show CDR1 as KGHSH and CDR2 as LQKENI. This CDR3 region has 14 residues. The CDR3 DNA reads TGTGCCAGCTCACCCGGGACAGGGTACACTGAAGCTTTCTTT. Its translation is CASSPGTGYTEAFF.

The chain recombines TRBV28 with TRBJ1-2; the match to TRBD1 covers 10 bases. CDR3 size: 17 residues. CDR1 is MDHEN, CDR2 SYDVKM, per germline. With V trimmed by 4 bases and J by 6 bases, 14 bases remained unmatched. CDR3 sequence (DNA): TGTGCCAGCAGTTCAGGGGGGACAGGGGATCGGATTCATGGCTACACCTTC. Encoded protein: CASSSGGTGDRIHGYTF.

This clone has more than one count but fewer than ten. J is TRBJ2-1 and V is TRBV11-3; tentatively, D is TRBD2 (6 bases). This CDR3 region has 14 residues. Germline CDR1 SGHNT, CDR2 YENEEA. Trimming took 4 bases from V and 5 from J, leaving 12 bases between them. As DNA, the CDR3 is TGTGCCAGCAGCTCCTCTAGCGCCCACAATGAGCAGTTCTTC. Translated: CASSSSSAHNEQFF.

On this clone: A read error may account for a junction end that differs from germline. CDR3 residues: CASSTGSGTDTQYF. Written as DNA, the CDR3 is TGTGCCAGTTCGACCGGGAGTGGCACCGATACGCAGTATTTT. The rearrangement joins TRBV19 to TRBJ2-3; D is perhaps TRBD2 (6 bases). Germline values: CDR1 LNHDA, CDR2 SQIVND (reference sequence). This CDR3 is built from 14 residues.

The CDR3 reads CASSLFREVDTEAFF. CDR3 nucleotide sequence: TGTGCCAGCAGCCTGTTCAGGGAAGTCGACACTGAAGCTTTCTTT. The chain uses TRBV5-4 and TRBJ1-1; D possibly corresponds to TRBD1 (5 bases). Germline loops: CDR1 SGHNT, CDR2 YYREEE (reference sequence). V was cut by 4 bases and J by 3 bases, with 16 bases left in between. The CDR3 is made up of 15 amino acids.

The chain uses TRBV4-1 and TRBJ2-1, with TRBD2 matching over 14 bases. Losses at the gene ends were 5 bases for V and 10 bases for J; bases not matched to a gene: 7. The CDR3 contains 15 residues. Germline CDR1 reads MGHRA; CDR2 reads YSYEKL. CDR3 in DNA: TGCGCCAGCAGCGAGACTAGCGGGAGGGCGGGGGAGCAGTTCTTC. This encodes CASSETSGRAGEQFF.

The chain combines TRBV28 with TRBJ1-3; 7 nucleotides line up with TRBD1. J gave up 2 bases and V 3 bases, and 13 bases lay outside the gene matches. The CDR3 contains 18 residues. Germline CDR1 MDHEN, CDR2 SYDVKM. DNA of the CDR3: TGTGCCAGCAGTTTCCAGATCTTCAGACAGGGAACTGGAAACACCATATATTTT. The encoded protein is CASSFQIFRQGTGNTIYF.

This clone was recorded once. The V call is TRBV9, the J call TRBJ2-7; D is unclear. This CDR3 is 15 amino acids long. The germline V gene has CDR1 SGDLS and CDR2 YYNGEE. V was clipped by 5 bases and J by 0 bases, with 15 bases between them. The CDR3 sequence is CASSPNFLNSYEQYF. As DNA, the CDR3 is TGTGCCAGCAGTCCAAACTTTTTGAACTCCTACGAGCAGTACTTC.